These 9 T cell receptor beta chains were all obtained from the same sample, sequenced in a study of shared clonotypes between healthy human individuals. The table came from immunoSEQ multiplex PCR; TCRdb's copy has only in-frame clones and leaves some out. The sample includes millions of clones, less than 95% of them seen just once. Naive-designated CD8 cells lacked CD45RO, were positively enriched for CCR7, and omitted terminally differentiated effector memory CD45RA+ cells. Sequenced: naive CD8+ T cells sorted from blood. The receptors here all came from a man aged 18 to 29 in good health.

This chain joins TRBV27 and TRBJ2-7; D is uncertain. The ends were cut back, 3 bases at V and 3 bases at J, with 9 bases in the middle. The CDR3 runs 13 residues. Germline assignment: CDR1 MNHEY and CDR2 SMNVEV (reference sequence). The CDR3 loop is CASSFGIDYEQYF. For the CDR3, the DNA is TGTGCCAGCAGTTTCGGCATTGACTACGAGCAGTACTTC.

The rearrangement links TRBV6-1 to TRBJ2-5; either TRBD1 or TRBD2 may fit D (5 bases each). This CDR3 spans 14 amino acids. V lost 3 bases, J lost 6 bases, and 14 bases lay in between. Germline assignment: CDR1 MNHNS and CDR2 SASEGT. CDR3 sequence (DNA): TGTGCCAGCAGTGAGCCAGGGATGGGACAGACCCAGTACTTC. Its translation: CASSEPGMGQTQYF.

The chain couples TRBV28 to TRBJ1-2; D not resolved. Trimming cost V 9 bases and J 8 bases, with 19 bases left between them. The CDR3 loop spans 13 amino acids. Germline V gene sequence: CDR1 MDHEN, CDR2 SYDVKM. The CDR3 DNA sequence: TGTGCCAGTTACATCGGCGGGGTGGACGGCTACACCTTC. It specifies CASYIGGVDGYTF.

The chain employs TRBV25-1 and TRBJ1-4, with D perhaps matching TRBD1 (5 bases). The V end was cut by 0 bases, the J end by 5 bases, with 10 bases between. The CDR3 spans 15 residues. CDR1 is MGHDK and CDR2 is SYGVNS in the germline V gene. The DNA for the CDR3 is TGTGCCAGCAGTGAATATTTCGGGGGGAATGAAAAACTGTTTTTT. Translating it yields CASSEYFGGNEKLFF. Combining the CDR3 with reference TRBV25-1 and TRBJ1-4 gives the whole variable domain EADIYQTPRYLVIGTGKKITLECSQTMGHDKMYWYQQDPGMELHLIHYSYGVNSTEKGDLSSESTVSRIRTEHFPLTLESARPSHTSQYLCASSEYFGGNEKLFFGSGTQLSVL.

The gene calls are TRBV6-5 and TRBJ2-7; D is undetermined. V lost 7 bases to trimming and J lost 2 bases, with 12 bases between them. Germline V gene data show CDR1 as MNHEY and CDR2 as SVGAGI. The CDR3 contains 13 residues. In nucleotides, the CDR3 is TGTGCCAGCAACTGGCGTTTCCCCTACGAGCAGTACTTC. Translated: CASNWRFPYEQYF.

This clone was picked up a small number of times. The rearrangement joins TRBV7-3 to TRBJ2-2; 10 bases agree with TRBD1. CDR3 length: 15 amino acids. CDR1 SGHTA and CDR2 FQGTGA come from the germline V gene. V gave up 2 bases and J gave up 6 bases; unmatched junction bases: 3. The CDR3 spells CASSLYDRGPGELFF. The CDR3 DNA is TGTGCCAGCAGCTTATATGACAGGGGGCCCGGGGAGCTGTTTTTT. Using reference TRBV7-3 and TRBJ2-2 for the parts outside the CDR3, the full variable domain is GAGVSQTPSNKVTEKGKYVELRCDPISGHTALYWYRQSLGQGPEFLIYFQGTGAADDSGLPNDRFFAVRPEGSVSTLKIQRTERGDSAVYLCASSLYDRGPGELFFGEGSRLTVL.

The chain combines TRBV13 with TRBJ2-1; 11 bases line up with TRBD1. Trimming removed 5 bases from V and 8 bases from J; junction bases left unmatched: 8. Per germline, CDR1 PRHDT and CDR2 FYEKMQ (reference sequence). The CDR3 runs to 15 residues. The CDR3 bases are TGTGCCAGCAGCCCCGGGACAGGGGGTAGTGATGAGCAGTTCTTC. This gives the protein CASSPGTGGSDEQFF. The full variable domain, completed using reference TRBV13 and TRBJ2-1, is AAGVIQSPRHLIKEKRETATLKCYPIPRHDTVYWYQQGPGQDPQFLISFYEKMQSDKGSIPDRFSAQQFSDYHSELNMSSLELGDSALYFCASSPGTGGSDEQFFGPGTRLTVL.

The V call is TRBV6-4, the J call TRBJ1-2; the match to TRBD1 covers 10 bases. The V and J ends lost 3 bases and 5 bases, in that order; junction bases with no gene match: 3. The CDR3 runs 14 residues. Germline V gene sequence: CDR1 MRHNA, CDR2 SNTAGT. Here the CDR3 reads CASSEGTGAYGYTF. The CDR3 DNA sequence: TGTGCCAGCAGTGAAGGGACAGGGGCTTATGGCTACACCTTC.

To note about this clone: The sample carries other DNA sequences with the same CDR3. This chain connects TRBV7-9 to TRBJ2-3; TRBD2 is a possible D gene (7 bases). This CDR3 contains 14 residues. The V gene's germline CDR1 is SEHNR and CDR2 FQNEAQ (reference sequence). Trimming took 5 bases from V and 1 from J, leaving 10 bases between them. In nucleotides, the CDR3 is TGTGCCAGCAGCGGGCGGGGGCGCACAGATACGCAGTATTTT. Residues: CASSGRGRTDTQYF.